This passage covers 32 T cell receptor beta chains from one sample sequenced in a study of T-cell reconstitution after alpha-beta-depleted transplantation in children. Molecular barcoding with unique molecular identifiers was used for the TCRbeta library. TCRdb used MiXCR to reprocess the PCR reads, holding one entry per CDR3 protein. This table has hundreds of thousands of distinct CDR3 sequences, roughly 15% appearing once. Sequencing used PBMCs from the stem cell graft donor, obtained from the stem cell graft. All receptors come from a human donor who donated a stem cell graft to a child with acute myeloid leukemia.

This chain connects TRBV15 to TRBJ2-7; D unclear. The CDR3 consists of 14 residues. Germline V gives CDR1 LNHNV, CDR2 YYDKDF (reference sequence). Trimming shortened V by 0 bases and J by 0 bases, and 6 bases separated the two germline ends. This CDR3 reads CATSRDANSYEQYV. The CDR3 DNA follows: TGTGCCACCAGCAGAGATGCTAACTCCTACGAGCAGTACGTC.

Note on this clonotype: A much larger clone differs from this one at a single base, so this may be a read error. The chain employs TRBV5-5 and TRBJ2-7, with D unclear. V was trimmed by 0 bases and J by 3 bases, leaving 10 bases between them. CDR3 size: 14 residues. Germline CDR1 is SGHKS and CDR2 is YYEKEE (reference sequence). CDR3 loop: CASSLGQVLYEQYV. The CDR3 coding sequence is TGTGCCAGCAGCTTGGGTCAGGTTCTCTACGAGCAGTACGTC.

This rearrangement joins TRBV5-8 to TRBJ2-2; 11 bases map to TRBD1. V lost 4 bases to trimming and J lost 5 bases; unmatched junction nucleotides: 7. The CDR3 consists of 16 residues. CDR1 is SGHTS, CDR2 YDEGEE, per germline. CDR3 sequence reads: CASSPTGTGGTGELFF. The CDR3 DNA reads TGTGCCAGCAGCCCTACCGGGACAGGGGGAACCGGGGAGCTGTTTTTT.

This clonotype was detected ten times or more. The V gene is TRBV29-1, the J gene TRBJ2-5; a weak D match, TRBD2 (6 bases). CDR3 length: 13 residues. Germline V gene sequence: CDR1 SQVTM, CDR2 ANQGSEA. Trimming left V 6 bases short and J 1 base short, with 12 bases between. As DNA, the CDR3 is TGCAGCGTCCCCACGGGAGTCCAAGAGACCCAGTACTTC. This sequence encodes CSVPTGVQETQYF.

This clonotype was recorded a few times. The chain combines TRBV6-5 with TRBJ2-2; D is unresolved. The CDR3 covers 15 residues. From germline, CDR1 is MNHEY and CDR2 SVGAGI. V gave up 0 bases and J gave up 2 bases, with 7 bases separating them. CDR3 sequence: CASSYSPGNTGELFF. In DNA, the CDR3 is TGTGCCAGCAGTTACTCGCCAGGCAACACCGGGGAGCTGTTTTTT.

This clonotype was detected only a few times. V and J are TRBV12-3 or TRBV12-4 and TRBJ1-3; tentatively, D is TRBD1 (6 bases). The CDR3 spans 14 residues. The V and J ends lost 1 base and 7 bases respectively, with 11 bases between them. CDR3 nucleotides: TGTGCCAGCAGTTTAGGCCGAGGGGGGAACACCATATATTTT. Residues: CASSLGRGGNTIYF.

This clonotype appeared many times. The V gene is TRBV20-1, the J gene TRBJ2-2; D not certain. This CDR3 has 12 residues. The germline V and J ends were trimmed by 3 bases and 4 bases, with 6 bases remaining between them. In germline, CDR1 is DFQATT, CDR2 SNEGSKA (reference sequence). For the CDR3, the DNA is TGCAGTGCTAGCTGGGGCACCGGGGAGCTGTTTTTT. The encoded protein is CSASWGTGELFF.

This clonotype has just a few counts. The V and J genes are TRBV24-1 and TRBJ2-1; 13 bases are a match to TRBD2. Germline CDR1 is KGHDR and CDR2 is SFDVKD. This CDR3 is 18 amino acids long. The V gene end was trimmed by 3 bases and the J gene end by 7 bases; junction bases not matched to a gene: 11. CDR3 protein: CATSDRGTSGVTLNEQFF. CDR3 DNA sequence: TGTGCCACCAGTGATCGCGGGACTAGCGGGGTGACCTTGAATGAGCAGTTCTTC.

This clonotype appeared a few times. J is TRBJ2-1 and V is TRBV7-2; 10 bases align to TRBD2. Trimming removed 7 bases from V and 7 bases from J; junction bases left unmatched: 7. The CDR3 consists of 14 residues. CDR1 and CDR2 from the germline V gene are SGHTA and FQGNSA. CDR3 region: CASKPGLALNEQFF. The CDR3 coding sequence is TGTGCCAGCAAGCCGGGACTAGCGTTGAATGAGCAGTTCTTC.

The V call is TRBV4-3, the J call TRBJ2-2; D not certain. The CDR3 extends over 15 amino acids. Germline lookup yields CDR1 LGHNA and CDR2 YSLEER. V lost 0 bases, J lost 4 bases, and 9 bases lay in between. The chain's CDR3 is CASSQERQITGELFF. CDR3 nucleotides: TGCGCCAGCAGCCAAGAGCGACAAATCACCGGGGAGCTGTTTTTT.

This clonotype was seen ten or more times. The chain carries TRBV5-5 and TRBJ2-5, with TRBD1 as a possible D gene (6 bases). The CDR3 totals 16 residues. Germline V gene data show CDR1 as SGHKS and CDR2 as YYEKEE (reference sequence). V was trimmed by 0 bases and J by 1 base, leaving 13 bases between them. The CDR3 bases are TGTGCCAGCAGCTTGGCCAGACAGGCGTCCCAAGAGACCCAGTACTTC. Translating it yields CASSLARQASQETQYF. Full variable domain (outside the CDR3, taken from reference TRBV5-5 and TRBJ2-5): DAGVTQSPTHLIKTRGQQVTLRCSPISGHKSVSWYQQVLGQGPQFIFQYYEKEERGRGNFPDRFSARQFPNYSSELNVNALLLGDSALYLCASSLARQASQETQYFGPGTRLLVL.

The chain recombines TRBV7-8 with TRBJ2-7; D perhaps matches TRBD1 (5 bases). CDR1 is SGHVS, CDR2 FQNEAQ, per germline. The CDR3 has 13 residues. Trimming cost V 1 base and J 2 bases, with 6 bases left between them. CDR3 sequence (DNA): TGTGCCAGCAGCTTAGAGGGGACCTACGAGCAGTACGTC. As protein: CASSLEGTYEQYV.

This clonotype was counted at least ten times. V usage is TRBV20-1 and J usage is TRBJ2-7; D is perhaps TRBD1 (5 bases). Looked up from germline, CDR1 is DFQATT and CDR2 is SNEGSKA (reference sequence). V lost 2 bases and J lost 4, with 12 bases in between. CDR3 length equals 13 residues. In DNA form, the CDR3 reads TGCAGTGCTAGACCGCAGGGATCATACGAGCAGTACGTC. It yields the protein CSARPQGSYEQYV.

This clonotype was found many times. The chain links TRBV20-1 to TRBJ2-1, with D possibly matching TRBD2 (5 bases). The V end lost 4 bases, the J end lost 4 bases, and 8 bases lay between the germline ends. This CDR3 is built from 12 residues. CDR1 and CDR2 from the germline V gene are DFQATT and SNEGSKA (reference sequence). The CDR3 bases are TGCAGTGCTATACTAGGGTACAATGAGCAGTTCTTC. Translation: CSAILGYNEQFF.

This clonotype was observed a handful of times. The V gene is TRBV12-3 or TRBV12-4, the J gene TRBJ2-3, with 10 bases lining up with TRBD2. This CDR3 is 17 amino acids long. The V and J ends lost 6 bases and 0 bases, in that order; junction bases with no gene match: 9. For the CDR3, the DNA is TGTGCCAGCAGAGGGCTAGCGGGGGCCGCTAGCACAGATACGCAGTATTTT. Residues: CASRGLAGAASTDTQYF.

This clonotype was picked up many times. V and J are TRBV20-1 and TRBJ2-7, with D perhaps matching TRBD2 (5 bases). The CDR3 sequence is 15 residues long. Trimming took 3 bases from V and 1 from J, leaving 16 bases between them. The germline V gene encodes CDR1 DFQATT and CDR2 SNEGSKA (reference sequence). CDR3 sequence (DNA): TGCAGTGCTAGCCCCGAGGGAACGAATTCCTACGAGCAGTACTTC. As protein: CSASPEGTNSYEQYF.

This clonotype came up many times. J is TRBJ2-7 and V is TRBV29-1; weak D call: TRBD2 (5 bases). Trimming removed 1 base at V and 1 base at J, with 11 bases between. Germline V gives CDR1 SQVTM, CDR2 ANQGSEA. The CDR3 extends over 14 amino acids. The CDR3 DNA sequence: TGCAGCGTTGAAGCCGGGGTCGGATCCTACGAGCAGTACTTC. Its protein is CSVEAGVGSYEQYF.

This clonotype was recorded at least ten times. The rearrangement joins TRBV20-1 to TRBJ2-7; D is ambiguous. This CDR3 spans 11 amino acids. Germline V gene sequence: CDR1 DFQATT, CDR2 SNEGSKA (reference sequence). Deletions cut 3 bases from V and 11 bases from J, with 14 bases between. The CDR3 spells CSASSRLEKYV. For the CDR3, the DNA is TGCAGTGCTAGTTCTCGCCTGGAGAAGTACGTC.

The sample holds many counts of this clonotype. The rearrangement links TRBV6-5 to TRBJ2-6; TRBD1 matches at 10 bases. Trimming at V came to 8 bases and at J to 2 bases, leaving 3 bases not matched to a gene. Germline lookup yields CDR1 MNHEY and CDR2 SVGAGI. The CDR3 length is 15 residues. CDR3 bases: TGTGCCAGCGGAGGACAGGGGGCTGGGGCCAACGTCCTGACTTTC. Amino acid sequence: CASGGQGAGANVLTF.

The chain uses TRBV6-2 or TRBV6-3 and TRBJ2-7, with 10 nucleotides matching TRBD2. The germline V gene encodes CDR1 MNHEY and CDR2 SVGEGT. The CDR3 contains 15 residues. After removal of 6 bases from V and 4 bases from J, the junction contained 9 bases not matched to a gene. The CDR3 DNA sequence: TGTGCCAGCAGACGACAAGCGGGGGGGCCTTACGAGCAGTACTTC. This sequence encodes CASRRQAGGPYEQYF.

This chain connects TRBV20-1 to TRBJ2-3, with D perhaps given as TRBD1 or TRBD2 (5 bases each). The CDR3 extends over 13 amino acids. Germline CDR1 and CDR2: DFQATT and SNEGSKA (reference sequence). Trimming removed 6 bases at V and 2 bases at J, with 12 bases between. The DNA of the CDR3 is TGCAGTGCAAAAAGGGGACCCACAGATACGCAGTATTTT. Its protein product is CSAKRGPTDTQYF.

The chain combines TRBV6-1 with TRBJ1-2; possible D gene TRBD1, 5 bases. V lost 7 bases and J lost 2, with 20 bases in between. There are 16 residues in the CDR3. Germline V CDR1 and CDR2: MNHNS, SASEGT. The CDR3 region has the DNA TGTGCCAGCACCGGCCCGAGGACACAGAAGAACTATGGCTACACCTTC. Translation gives CASTGPRTQKNYGYTF.

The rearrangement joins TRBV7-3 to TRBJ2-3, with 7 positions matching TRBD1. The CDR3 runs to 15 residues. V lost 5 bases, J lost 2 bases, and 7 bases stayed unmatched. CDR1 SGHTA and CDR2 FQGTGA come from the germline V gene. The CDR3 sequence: CASSLGDSHTDTQYF. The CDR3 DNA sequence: TGTGCCAGCAGCCTTGGGGACAGTCACACAGATACGCAGTATTTT.

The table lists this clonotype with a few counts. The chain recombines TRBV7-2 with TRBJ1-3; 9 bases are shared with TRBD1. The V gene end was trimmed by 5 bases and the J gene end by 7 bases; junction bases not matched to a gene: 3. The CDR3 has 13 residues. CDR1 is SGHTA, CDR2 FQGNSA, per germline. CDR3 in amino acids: CASSRDRVNTIYF. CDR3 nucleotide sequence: TGTGCCAGCAGCCGGGACAGGGTCAACACCATATATTTT. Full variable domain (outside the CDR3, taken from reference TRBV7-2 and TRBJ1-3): GAGVSQSPSNKVTEKGKDVELRCDPISGHTALYWYRQSLGQGLEFLIYFQGNSAPDKSGLPSDRFSAERTGGSVSTLTIQRTQQEDSAVYLCASSRDRVNTIYFGEGSWLTVV.

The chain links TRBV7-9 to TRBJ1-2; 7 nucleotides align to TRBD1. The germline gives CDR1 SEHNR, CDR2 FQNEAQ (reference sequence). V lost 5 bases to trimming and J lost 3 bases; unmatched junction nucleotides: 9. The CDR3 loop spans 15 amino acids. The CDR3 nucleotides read TGTGCCAGCAGCCTCGACAGGGCCCGATACTATGGCTACACCTTC. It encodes CASSLDRARYYGYTF.

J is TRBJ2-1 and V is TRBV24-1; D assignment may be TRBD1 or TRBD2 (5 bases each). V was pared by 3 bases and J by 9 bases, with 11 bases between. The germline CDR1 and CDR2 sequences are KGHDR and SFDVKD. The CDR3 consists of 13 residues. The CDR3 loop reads CATSDGGHAEQFF. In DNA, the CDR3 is TGTGCCACCAGTGATGGGGGTCACGCTGAGCAGTTCTTC.

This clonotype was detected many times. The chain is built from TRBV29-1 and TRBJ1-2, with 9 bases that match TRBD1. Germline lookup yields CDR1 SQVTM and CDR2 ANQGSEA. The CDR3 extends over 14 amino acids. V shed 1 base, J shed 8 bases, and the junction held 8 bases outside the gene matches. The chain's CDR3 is CSVEGTGEVIGYTF. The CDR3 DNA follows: TGCAGCGTTGAAGGGACAGGGGAGGTTATCGGCTACACCTTC.

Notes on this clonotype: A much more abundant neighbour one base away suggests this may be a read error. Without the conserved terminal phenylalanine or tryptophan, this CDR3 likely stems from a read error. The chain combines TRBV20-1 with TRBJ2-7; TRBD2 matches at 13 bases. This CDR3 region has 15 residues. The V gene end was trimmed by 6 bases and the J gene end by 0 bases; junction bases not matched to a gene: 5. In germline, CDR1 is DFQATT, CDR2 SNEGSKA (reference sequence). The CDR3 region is CSASGLAGSSYEQYY. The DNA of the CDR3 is TGCAGTGCCTCGGGACTAGCGGGGAGCTCCTACGAGCAGTACTAC.

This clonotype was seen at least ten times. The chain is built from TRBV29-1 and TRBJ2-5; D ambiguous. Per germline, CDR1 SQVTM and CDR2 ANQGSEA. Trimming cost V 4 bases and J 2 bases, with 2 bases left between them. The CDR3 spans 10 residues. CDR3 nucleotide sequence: TGCAGCGTTGGACAAGAGACCCAGTACTTC. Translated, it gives CSVGQETQYF.

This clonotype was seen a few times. CDR3 coding DNA: TGTGCCAGCAGTGAGAATCAGCCCCAGCATTTT. Translated, it gives CASSENQPQHF. The chain employs TRBV28 and TRBJ1-5; D gene unclear. V was trimmed by 5 bases and J by 4 bases, leaving 3 bases between them. Germline V gene sequence: CDR1 MDHEN, CDR2 SYDVKM. This CDR3 is 11 amino acids long.

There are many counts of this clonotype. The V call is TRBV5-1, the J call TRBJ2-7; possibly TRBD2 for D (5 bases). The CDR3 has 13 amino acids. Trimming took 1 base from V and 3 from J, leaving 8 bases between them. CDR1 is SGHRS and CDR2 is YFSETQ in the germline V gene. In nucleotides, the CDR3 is TGCGCCAGCAGCTTGTATCGGGGCTACGAGCAGTACTTC. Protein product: CASSLYRGYEQYF. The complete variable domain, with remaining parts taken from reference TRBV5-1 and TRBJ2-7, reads KAGVTQTPRYLIKTRGQQVTLSCSPISGHRSVSWYQQTPGQGLQFLFEYFSETQRNKGNFPGRFSGRQFSNSRSEMNVSTLELGDSALYLCASSLYRGYEQYFGPGTRLTVT.

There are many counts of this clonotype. The chain's CDR3 is CSASSGWGQGKIVEDQPQHF. As DNA, the CDR3 is TGCAGTGCTAGTAGTGGATGGGGACAGGGAAAGATAGTAGAGGATCAGCCCCAGCATTTT. V gene TRBV20-1 combines with J gene TRBJ1-5; TRBD1 matches 9 bases. The germline gives CDR1 DFQATT, CDR2 SNEGSKA (reference sequence). V shed 3 bases, J shed 5 bases, and the junction held 23 bases outside the gene matches. CDR3 size: 20 residues.